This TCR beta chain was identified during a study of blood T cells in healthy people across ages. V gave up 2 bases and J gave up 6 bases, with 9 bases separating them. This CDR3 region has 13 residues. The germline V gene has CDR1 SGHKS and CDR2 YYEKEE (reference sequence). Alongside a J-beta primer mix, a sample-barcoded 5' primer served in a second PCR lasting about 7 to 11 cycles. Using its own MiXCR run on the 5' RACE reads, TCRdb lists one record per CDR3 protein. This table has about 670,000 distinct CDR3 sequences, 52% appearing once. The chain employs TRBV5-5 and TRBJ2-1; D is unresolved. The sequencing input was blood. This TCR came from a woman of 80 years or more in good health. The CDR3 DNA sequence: TGTGCCAGCAGCTTAGTAGCCCCCAATGAGCAGTTCTTC. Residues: CASSLVAPNEQFF.